The present T cell receptor (beta chain) was sequenced within a study of shared clonotypes between healthy human individuals. Data came from immunoSEQ multiplex PCR; TCRdb stores just in-frame clones and leaves some out. The table shows about 490,000 clones, with roughly 85% occurring only once. The CDR3 runs 15 residues. Germline-derived CDR1 and CDR2 are LNHDA and SQIVND (reference sequence). J was trimmed by 4 bases and V by 2 bases; bases with no gene match: 6. This rearrangement joins TRBV19 to TRBJ2-5, with 8 bases fitting TRBD1. The clonotype was recovered from a woman aged 35 to 49 in good health. Some clones in this sample may be carry-over from other donors' samples. The sequencing input was PBMCs. CDR3 region: CASSIRAGGLETQYF. The CDR3, as DNA: TGTGCCAGTAGTATACGGGCAGGGGGCCTAGAGACCCAGTACTTC.